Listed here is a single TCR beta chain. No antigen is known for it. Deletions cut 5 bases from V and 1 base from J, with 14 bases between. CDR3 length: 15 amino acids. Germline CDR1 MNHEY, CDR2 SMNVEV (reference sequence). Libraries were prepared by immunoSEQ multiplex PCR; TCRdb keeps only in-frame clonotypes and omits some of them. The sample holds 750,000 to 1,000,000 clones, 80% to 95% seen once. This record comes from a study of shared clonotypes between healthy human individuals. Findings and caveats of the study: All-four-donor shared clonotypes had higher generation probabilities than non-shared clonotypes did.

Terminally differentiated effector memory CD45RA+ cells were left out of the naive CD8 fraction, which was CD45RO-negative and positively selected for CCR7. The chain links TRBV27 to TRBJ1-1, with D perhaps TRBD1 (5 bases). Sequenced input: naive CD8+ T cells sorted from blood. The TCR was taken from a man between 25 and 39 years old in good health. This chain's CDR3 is CASSQLGPENTEAFF. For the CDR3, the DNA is TGTGCCAGCAGTCAGTTGGGACCGGAGAACACTGAAGCTTTCTTT.